This T cell receptor beta chain was recorded in a study of human T cells and chemical hapten exposure. The authors extracted total RNA from unfractionated whole blood. Individual cDNA molecules each carried unique molecular identifiers attached by the library. Using its own MiXCR run on the reads, TCRdb lists one record per CDR3 protein. Of about 120,000 distinct CDR3 sequences listed, about 7.7% are singletons. The source of this sequence is a human donor in good health. Some clones in this sample may be carry-over from other donors' samples. Sequenced input: whole blood.

CDR3 residues: CASSPHRDNTGELFF. The CDR3 bases are TGTGCCAGCAGTCCTCACAGGGATAACACCGGGGAGCTGTTTTTT. The rearrangement links TRBV12-3 or TRBV12-4 to TRBJ2-2, with D maybe TRBD1 (6 bases). V lost 5 bases to trimming and J lost 2 bases, with 12 bases between them. This CDR3 has 15 amino acids.